This record concerns one TCR beta chain sequence. Its recognized antigen is unknown. No base quality values were provided; no much bigger clone lies one nucleotide off. The sample belongs to a study of blood T cell repertoires in COVID-19 (dated by TCRdb to about 2020). About the full investigation: Samples covering the acute and convalescent phases of COVID-19 were provided by collaborators in the United States, Italy and Spain. The dataset comprised deeply sampled blood TCRbeta repertoires from subjects exposed to, actively infected with, or recovered from COVID-19. Where available, HLA class I and class II types were taken from metadata supplied by the sample provider and were not determined by assay-based typing. Samples were obtained from the ongoing ImmuneRACE study (first 160 participants) and from some 1,300 subjects provided by 6 global collaborators. Nearly every sample came with metadata listing a de-identified subject ID, COVID-19 status, age in years and sex. A freely available public database, intended as a resource for researchers studying the immune response to SARS-CoV-2, is where the repertoires were released. The material from the prospective study consisted of cDNA or gDNA derived from T cells, B-cell-depleted T cells, or PBMCs. The research as a whole found: How much clinical and demographic metadata was included differed by source and by participant, and the metadata was provided uncurated.

The junction shows trimming of 3 bases on V and 0 bases on J, plus 18 bases between the germline ends. Including the terminal cysteine and phenylalanine, the CDR3 comprises 18 residues. Of the read, only the CDR3 DNA is kept; its 54 bases are in frame from base 1. The germline V gene (reference sequence) sets CDR1 to LNHDA and CDR2 to SQIVND. TCRbeta CDR3 regions were amplified from genomic DNA by means of the immunoSEQ Assay, a bias-controlled multiplex PCR. As for how the authors treated the data: Nucleated cell counts per sample were estimated from amplification of reference gene primers within the assay. To quantify the absolute abundance of each unique TCRbeta CDR3 rearrangement, sequence reads were collapsed and filtered. Productive Simpson clonality was computed per sample as the square root of Simpson's diversity index over productive rearrangements. TCRdb provides this immuneACCESS table in a form limited to in-frame rearrangements. Some clones are lacking; in checked studies, under half of them reflect an unresolved V gene, and why the rest are absent is not known. That table gives V, J and clone size, and the DNA gave D and trimming. This sample lists 310,000 or so clones; around 90% were detected once. The ten largest clonotypes hold 1% of the sample.

Collaborating institutions collected whole blood in K2EDTA tubes following their own protocols. Collaborator samples were shipped for TCRbeta analysis as frozen whole blood, isolated PBMCs, or DNA extracted from either sample type. This chain joins TRBV19 to TRBJ1-5; a weak D assignment points to TRBD1 (6 bases agree). Source material: peripheral blood. This receptor was identified in a man aged 45-65 years with active or convalescent COVID-19. The CDR3 reads as follows: CASSIIGRGSFSNQPQHF. The DNA is as follows: TGTGCCAGTAGTATCATCGGCAGGGGAAGTTTTAGCAATCAGCCCCAGCATTTT.